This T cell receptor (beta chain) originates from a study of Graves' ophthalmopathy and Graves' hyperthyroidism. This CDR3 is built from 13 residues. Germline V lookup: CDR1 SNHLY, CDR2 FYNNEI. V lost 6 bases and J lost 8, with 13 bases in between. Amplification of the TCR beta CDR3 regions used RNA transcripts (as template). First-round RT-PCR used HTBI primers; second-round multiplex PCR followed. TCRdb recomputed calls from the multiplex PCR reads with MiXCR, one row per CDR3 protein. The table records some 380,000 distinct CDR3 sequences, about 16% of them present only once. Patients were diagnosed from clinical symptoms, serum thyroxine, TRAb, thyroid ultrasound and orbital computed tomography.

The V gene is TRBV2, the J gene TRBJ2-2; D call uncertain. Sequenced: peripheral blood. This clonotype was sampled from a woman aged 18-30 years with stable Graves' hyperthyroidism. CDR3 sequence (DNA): TGTGCCAGCAGGGTGACTCAAATGGGGGAGCTGTTTTTT. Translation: CASRVTQMGELFF. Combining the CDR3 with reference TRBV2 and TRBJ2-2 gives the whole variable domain EPEVTQTPSHQVTQMGQEVILRCVPISNHLYFYWYRQILGQKVEFLVSFYNNEISEKSEIFDDQFSVERPDGSNFTLKIRSTKLEDSAMYFCASRVTQMGELFFGEGSRLTVL.